This T cell receptor (beta chain) was sequenced in a study of lymphopenia after photon versus proton radiotherapy. Findings of the study overall: Post-nadir diversity loss with photons came from oligoclonal expansion, particularly CD8+ Temra cells. Photon-treated patients lost naive T cells and TCR diversity; proton-treated stayed stable.

V trimming: 2 bases; J trimming: 5 bases; junction bases outside the gene matches: 5. This CDR3 has 16 residues. Germline values: CDR1 SGHTA, CDR2 FQGTGA. Produced via immunoSEQ multiplex PCR; TCRdb's table is partial and in-frame only. The sample has approximately 45,000 clones; 85% to 90% are singletons. This clone was observed once. The antigen is not known. The receptor was isolated from a middle-aged man with gastric cancer. The source was peripheral blood, collected from a patient treated with photon-based radiotherapy. The chain combines TRBV7-3 with TRBJ2-3; 12 positions agree with TRBD2. CDR3 residues: CASSLASGGALDTQYF. CDR3 sequence (DNA): TGTGCCAGCAGCTTAGCTAGCGGGGGGGCCTTAGATACGCAGTATTTT.